A single sample is the source of the 23 T cell receptor beta chains below, sequenced in a study of T cell repertoires in cytomegalovirus infection. These receptors have no known antigen. TCRdb reprocessed the reads via MiXCR and lists one record per CDR3 protein. Among roughly 350,000 distinct CDR3 sequences listed, roughly 34% were seen once. Sequencing was performed on cultured PBMCs, taken from culture after CMV antigen stimulation. Receptors were obtained from a human donor in good health (CMV status not recorded). Some clones in this sample may be carry-over from other donors' samples.

The V gene is TRBV4-2, the J gene TRBJ2-7; D is ambiguous. The germline CDR1 and CDR2 sequences are LGHNA and YNFKEQ. The CDR3 contains 13 residues. The V and J ends lost 2 bases and 4 bases respectively, with 9 bases between them. The CDR3 nucleotides read TGTGCCAGCAGCCAACAGACCGGATACGAGCAGTACTTC. Translating gives CASSQQTGYEQYF.

This chain joins TRBV19 and TRBJ1-5; D is unresolved. There are 17 residues in the CDR3. The germline V gene encodes CDR1 LNHDA and CDR2 SQIVND (reference sequence). The V and J ends lost 3 bases and 2 bases respectively, with 17 bases between them. CDR3 in DNA: TGTGCCAGTAGTATCCTCTCTGGTGCGCTGGGCAATCAGCCCCAGCATTTT. It specifies CASSILSGALGNQPQHF. The full variable domain, its missing parts supplied by reference TRBV19 and TRBJ1-5, is DGGITQSPKYLFRKEGQNVTLSCEQNLNHDAMYWYRQDPGQGLRLIYYSQIVNDFQKGDIAEGYSVSREKKESFPLTVTSAQKNPTAFYLCASSILSGALGNQPQHFGDGTRLSIL.

This clonotype was counted between two and nine times. V gene TRBV10-3 combines with J gene TRBJ2-1, with TRBD2 matching over 7 bases. The CDR3 covers 16 residues. Germline V gene lookup returns CDR1 ENHRY and CDR2 SYGVKD. V lost 3 bases, J lost 0 bases, and 5 bases stayed unmatched. The CDR3 nucleotides are TGTGCCATCAGTGATCGGGGCGGGAGCTCCTACAATGAGCAGTTCTTC. Protein sequence: CAISDRGGSSYNEQFF.

Many counts were recorded for this clonotype. V gene TRBV5-1 combines with J gene TRBJ1-1; D perhaps matches TRBD1 (6 bases). Per germline, CDR1 SGHRS and CDR2 YFSETQ. This CDR3 spans 14 amino acids. Trimming shortened V by 4 bases and J by 1 base, and 11 bases separated the two germline ends. The CDR3 DNA sequence: TGCGCCAGCAGCCTTGGACAGCCGAACACTGAAGCTTTCTTT. This sequence encodes CASSLGQPNTEAFF.

This clonotype was found once. CDR3 in amino acids: CASSLVGGIYSYNEQFF. The DNA for the CDR3 is TGTGCCAGCAGCTTAGTAGGGGGGATATATTCCTACAATGAGCAGTTCTTC. The chain recombines TRBV7-9 with TRBJ2-1; possibly TRBD1 or TRBD2 for D (6 bases each). The V gene's germline CDR1 is SEHNR and CDR2 FQNEAQ (reference sequence). The V end was cut by 1 base, the J end by 1 base, with 14 bases between. The CDR3 totals 17 residues.

This clonotype was seen a few times. This chain connects TRBV6-5 to TRBJ1-2; TRBD1 might be the D (5 bases). CDR1 and CDR2 from the germline V gene are MNHEY and SVGAGI. V was trimmed by 2 bases and J by 6 bases, leaving 19 bases between them. The CDR3 runs to 16 residues. The CDR3: CASSYRTQGTKDGYTF. The DNA for the CDR3 is TGTGCCAGCAGTTACCGGACGCAGGGAACTAAGGATGGCTACACCTTC.

The V gene is TRBV20-1, the J gene TRBJ1-5, with TRBD1 as a possible D gene (5 bases). Germline V gene data show CDR1 as DFQATT and CDR2 as SNEGSKA (reference sequence). The CDR3 is made up of 15 amino acids. V was clipped by 2 bases and J by 6 bases, with 17 bases between them. In nucleotides, the CDR3 is TGCAGTGCTAGACCCCACCGGGGAGGGACTCAGCCCCAGCATTTT. This sequence encodes CSARPHRGGTQPQHF.

This chain joins TRBV30 and TRBJ1-6; D possibly corresponds to TRBD1 (5 bases). The CDR3 is 14 residues long. Germline CDR1 reads GTSNPN; CDR2 reads SVGIG (reference sequence). Trimming stripped 4 bases from V and 9 bases from J, with 16 bases between. CDR3 DNA sequence: TGTGCCTGGACACCCGGGACCCGAGGTTCACCCCTCCACTTT. Translating gives CAWTPGTRGSPLHF.

CDR3 residues: CSARDPTSGITGELFF. The CDR3 DNA reads as TGCAGTGCTAGAGATCCCACTAGCGGGATAACCGGGGAGCTGTTTTTT. V is TRBV20-1 and J is TRBJ2-2, with TRBD2 matching over 10 bases. This CDR3 has 16 residues. Germline CDR1 is DFQATT and CDR2 is SNEGSKA (reference sequence). V trimming: 0 bases; J trimming: 5 bases; junction bases outside the gene matches: 6.

V usage is TRBV7-2 and J usage is TRBJ2-3; D is possibly TRBD2 (7 bases). The V gene's germline CDR1 is SGHTA and CDR2 FQGNSA. The CDR3 length is 15 residues. With 3 bases removed from V and 4 bases from J, the gap between germline ends came to 14 bases. CDR3 sequence (DNA): TGTGCCAGCAGCTTTAGGGGGGCGGGGGCAGATACGCAGTATTTT. Protein sequence: CASSFRGAGADTQYF.

The V call is TRBV11-2, the J call TRBJ2-1, with 9 bases that match TRBD2. Germline CDR1 and CDR2: SGHAT and FQNNGV. This CDR3 has 18 amino acids. V lost 0 bases, J lost 3 bases, and 9 bases stayed unmatched. The CDR3 here is CASSLDPLAGRGYNEQFF. The CDR3 DNA reads as TGTGCCAGCAGCTTAGATCCTCTAGCGGGACGGGGCTACAATGAGCAGTTCTTC.

This clonotype has ten or more counts. J is TRBJ2-7 and V is TRBV7-9; TRBD2 matches at 9 bases. The V and J ends lost 1 base and 3 bases, in that order; junction bases with no gene match: 7. The CDR3 spans 16 residues. The V gene's germline CDR1 is SEHNR and CDR2 FQNEAQ (reference sequence). The CDR3 protein is CASSLVRREGVYEQYF. CDR3 DNA sequence: TGTGCCAGCAGCTTAGTTCGGCGGGAGGGCGTCTACGAGCAGTACTTC.

Many counts were recorded for this clonotype. This chain joins TRBV4-3 and TRBJ1-4; no reliable D call. The CDR3 is 18 amino acids. The germline V gene encodes CDR1 LGHNA and CDR2 YSLEER. Trimming took 5 bases from V and 0 from J, leaving 19 bases between them. The CDR3 sequence: CASSKTRPLRPTNEKLFF. The DNA of the CDR3 is TGCGCCAGCAGCAAGACGCGACCCCTCAGACCAACTAATGAAAAACTGTTTTTT.

CDR3 region: CASSLAQGNYGYTF. In DNA, the CDR3 is TGTGCCAGCAGCTTAGCGCAGGGTAACTATGGCTACACCTTC. The chain is built from TRBV7-2 and TRBJ1-2; a weak D match, TRBD1 (5 bases). Deletions cut 0 bases from V and 1 base from J, with 6 bases between. Germline CDR1 and CDR2: SGHTA and FQGNSA. The CDR3 extends over 14 amino acids.

This clonotype was counted only a few times. The chain combines TRBV27 with TRBJ2-6, with 9 nucleotides matching TRBD2. The germline CDR1 and CDR2 sequences are MNHEY and SMNVEV (reference sequence). V lost 7 bases to trimming and J lost 0 bases; unmatched junction nucleotides: 10. CDR3 length: 18 residues. This CDR3 is CASTGEREAYSGANVLTF. The CDR3 DNA reads TGTGCCAGCACCGGGGAGCGGGAGGCCTACTCTGGGGCCAACGTCCTGACTTTC.

This chain connects TRBV19 to TRBJ2-5; D perhaps matches TRBD1 (6 bases). V shed 1 base and J shed 5 bases, with 14 bases lying between them. The CDR3 spans 15 residues. Germline V gene data show CDR1 as LNHDA and CDR2 as SQIVND (reference sequence). The CDR3 sequence is CASSIGDTRGETQYF. For the CDR3, the DNA is TGTGCCAGTAGTATAGGGGACACCCGCGGGGAGACCCAGTACTTC.

The chain combines TRBV3-1 with TRBJ1-1; D is uncertain. Germline V gene data show CDR1 as LGHDT and CDR2 as YNNKEL (reference sequence). This CDR3 is 13 amino acids long. The V gene lost 1 base and the J gene lost 7 bases, with 10 bases spanning the gap. CDR3 coding DNA: TGTGCCAGCAGCCAAGGGGTATGGGGTGAAGCTTTCTTT. Translated, it gives CASSQGVWGEAFF.

This clonotype was counted only a few times. This rearrangement joins TRBV4-1 to TRBJ1-5; D not resolved. The CDR3 spans 15 residues. Germline CDR1 is MGHRA and CDR2 is YSYEKL. Trimming shortened V by 4 bases and J by 0 bases, and 10 bases separated the two germline ends. CDR3 sequence reads: CASSPYTNSNQPQHF. CDR3 DNA sequence: TGCGCCAGCAGCCCTTACACCAATAGCAATCAGCCCCAGCATTTT.

This clonotype is judged medium-sized. V gene TRBV7-9 combines with J gene TRBJ1-5; D remains ambiguous. Germline V gene data show CDR1 as SEHNR and CDR2 as FQNEAQ (reference sequence). The CDR3 runs 14 residues. Trimming removed 0 bases at V and 6 bases at J, with 9 bases between. CDR3 in DNA: TGTGCCAGCAGCTTAGCAGGGCCAGTTCAGCCCCAGCATTTT. This gives the protein CASSLAGPVQPQHF.

The chain couples TRBV2 to TRBJ2-7, with 10 bases lining up with TRBD1. Per the germline V gene, CDR1 is SNHLY and CDR2 is FYNNEI. V dropped 4 bases and J dropped 5; count of bases not matched to a gene: 5. CDR3 length: 14 amino acids. In nucleotides, the CDR3 is TGTGCCAGCAGTGCCGGGACAGGGGCCAACGAGCAGTACGTC. Its translation is CASSAGTGANEQYV.

The chain recombines TRBV12-3 or TRBV12-4 with TRBJ2-4, with D possibly TRBD2 on 7 matching bases. With 1 base removed from V and 7 bases from J, the gap between germline ends came to 14 bases. This CDR3 has 15 amino acids. CDR3 in amino acids: CASSLEGRGGNIQYF. CDR3 DNA: TGTGCCAGCAGTTTAGAGGGCAGGGGAGGGAACATTCAGTACTTC.

The genes are TRBV20-1 and TRBJ1-1; 7 bases are shared with TRBD1. Per germline, CDR1 DFQATT and CDR2 SNEGSKA (reference sequence). The length of the CDR3 is 15 residues. The CDR3: CTPGLTGTENTEAFF. CDR3 DNA sequence: TGCACCCCAGGGCTTACGGGGACAGAGAACACTGAAGCTTTCTTT.

The V call is TRBV4-1, the J call TRBJ2-2; 8 bases are a match to TRBD2. The CDR3 length is 18 residues. V lost 3 bases and J lost 0; bases outside the gene matches: 9. In germline, CDR1 is MGHRA, CDR2 YSYEKL. CDR3 sequence reads: CASSQTLADYANTGELFF. Written as DNA, the CDR3 is TGCGCCAGCAGCCAGACACTAGCGGATTACGCGAACACCGGGGAGCTGTTTTTT.